The 20 T cell receptor beta chains listed next were all sequenced from one sample in a study of OX40 agonist ivuxolimab in advanced cancers. Method: immunoSEQ multiplex PCR; TCRdb's copy keeps in-frame clones and lacks some. The data contain 90,000 to 120,000 clones, around 93% of them singletons. Source: CD4+ or CD8+ T cells sorted from blood, taken in a trial of the OX40 agonist ivuxolimab. The receptors stem from an adult with an advanced solid tumor such as melanoma, head and neck, liver or kidney cancer.

The chain couples TRBV6-5 to TRBJ1-1; D is uncertain. V was cut by 4 bases and J by 3 bases, with 12 bases left in between. There are 14 residues in the CDR3. Germline assignment: CDR1 MNHEY and CDR2 SVGAGI. As DNA, the CDR3 is TGTGCCAGCAGTTTTACAGCCGAATACACTGAAGCTTTCTTT. It specifies CASSFTAEYTEAFF.

The chain is built from TRBV6-1 and TRBJ1-5; TRBD1 might be the D (5 bases). Trimming pared 0 bases from V and 1 base from J, leaving 16 bases between. The CDR3 sequence is 18 residues long. The germline gives CDR1 MNHNS, CDR2 SASEGT. The CDR3 here is CASSEASPGRTSNQPQHF. The CDR3, as DNA: TGTGCCAGCAGTGAAGCATCTCCAGGGAGAACGAGCAATCAGCCCCAGCATTTT.

This chain connects TRBV5-1 to TRBJ2-7; no firm D call. The germline CDR1 and CDR2 sequences are SGHRS and YFSETQ. This CDR3 region has 12 residues. The V end was cut by 7 bases, the J end by 2 bases, with 10 bases between. The chain's CDR3 is CASRTEAYEQYF. The DNA for the CDR3 is TGCGCCAGCCGGACGGAAGCCTACGAGCAGTACTTC.

This sequence joins TRBV19 and TRBJ2-2; the match to TRBD1 covers 8 bases. The CDR3 covers 16 residues. With V trimmed by 5 bases and J by 3 bases, 8 bases remained unmatched. CDR1 LNHDA and CDR2 SQIVND come from the germline V gene (reference sequence). CDR3 sequence (DNA): TGTGCCAGTAGTTCTTGGACAGGGTTGTACACCGGGGAGCTGTTTTTT. It is translated as CASSSWTGLYTGELFF.

The chain employs TRBV7-8 and TRBJ1-4; 8 bases match TRBD1. The trim removed 5 bases at V and 5 bases at J, leaving 7 bases unmatched. There are 15 residues in the CDR3. Germline V gives CDR1 SGHVS, CDR2 FQNEAQ. In nucleotides, the CDR3 is TGTGCCAGCAGCACCCAGGGGGCCCTCAATGAAAAACTGTTTTTT. Translated, it gives CASSTQGALNEKLFF.

The chain is built from TRBV30 and TRBJ1-4; no reliable D call. Per germline, CDR1 GTSNPN and CDR2 SVGIG (reference sequence). V lost 1 base and J 7 bases, leaving 7 bases between the germline ends. This CDR3 is built from 12 residues. This chain's CDR3 is CAWSEGSEKLFF. In DNA, the CDR3 is TGTGCCTGGAGTGAAGGATCTGAAAAACTGTTTTTT. Complete variable domain (other parts from reference TRBV30 and TRBJ1-4): SQTIHQWPATLVQPVGSPLSLECTVEGTSNPNLYWYRQAAGRGLQLLFYSVGIGQISSEVPQNLSASRPQDRQFILSSKKLLLSDSGFYLCAWSEGSEKLFFGSGTQLSVL.

The chain is built from TRBV5-1 and TRBJ1-4; D is uncertain. CDR3 length equals 14 residues. In germline, CDR1 is SGHRS, CDR2 YFSETQ. The V end was cut by 0 bases, the J end by 4 bases, with 7 bases between. CDR3 residues: CASSLERSNEKLFF. The CDR3, as DNA: TGCGCCAGCAGCTTGGAACGGAGTAATGAAAAACTGTTTTTT.

This clone came up once. The chain couples TRBV30 to TRBJ1-2, with a weak D call TRBD1 (5 bases). The CDR3 sequence is 12 residues long. Trimming stripped 8 bases from V and 8 bases from J, with 18 bases between. From germline, CDR1 is GTSNPN and CDR2 SVGIG (reference sequence). The CDR3 loop is CARSLQGGGYTF. The CDR3 nucleotides are TGTGCCCGCTCCCTTCAGGGAGGAGGCTACACCTTC.

The genes are TRBV18 and TRBJ1-1; D is possibly TRBD1 (5 bases). The CDR3 extends over 15 amino acids. Trimming left V 5 bases short and J 1 base short, with 14 bases between. Germline CDR1 is KGHSH and CDR2 is LQKENI. CDR3 region: CASSSGRMGNTEAFF. CDR3 DNA sequence: TGTGCCAGCTCATCGGGACGGATGGGGAACACTGAAGCTTTCTTT.

The gene calls are TRBV30 and TRBJ1-4; D uncertain. Germline V CDR1 and CDR2: GTSNPN, SVGIG (reference sequence). V lost 1 base, J lost 11 bases, and 17 bases lay in between. The length of the CDR3 is 14 residues. CDR3 region: CAWSGEGLPGKLFF. Written as DNA, the CDR3 is TGTGCCTGGAGTGGGGAAGGGCTGCCGGGGAAACTGTTTTTT.

CDR3 sequence: CASSADRGLPYEQYF. The CDR3 nucleotides read TGTGCCAGCAGCGCGGACAGGGGGCTTCCCTACGAGCAGTACTTC. J is TRBJ2-7 and V is TRBV9; 11 nucleotides align to TRBD1. Germline V gene lookup returns CDR1 SGDLS and CDR2 YYNGEE. The CDR3 sequence is 15 residues long. V was clipped by 3 bases and J by 2 bases; unmatched bases: 4.

The chain recombines TRBV7-9 with TRBJ2-3; 9 bases line up with TRBD1. V lost 6 bases and J lost 5; bases outside the gene matches: 9. Germline V CDR1 and CDR2: SEHNR, FQNEAQ (reference sequence). The CDR3 runs 15 residues. The CDR3 here is CASSPQGAVIDTQYF. The CDR3 coding sequence is TGTGCCAGCAGTCCACAGGGGGCCGTTATAGATACGCAGTATTTT.

The V call is TRBV19, the J call TRBJ1-5; 12 nucleotides match TRBD1. Trimming at V came to 2 bases and at J to 5 bases, leaving 7 bases not matched to a gene. Germline V CDR1 and CDR2: LNHDA, SQIVND (reference sequence). This CDR3 is built from 17 residues. CDR3 nucleotide sequence: TGTGCCAGTAGTATACCCCGGGACAGGGGGCTGTATCAGCCCCAGCATTTT. Translating it yields CASSIPRDRGLYQPQHF.

The rearrangement joins TRBV19 to TRBJ2-4; D is undetermined. This CDR3 has 12 amino acids. CDR1 and CDR2 from the germline V gene are LNHDA and SQIVND (reference sequence). V was pared by 10 bases and J by 6 bases, with 13 bases between. The CDR3 protein is CANRAETNIQYF. CDR3 nucleotide sequence: TGTGCCAACCGAGCCGAAACAAACATTCAGTACTTC.

The chain recombines TRBV5-1 with TRBJ2-3; tentative D call: TRBD1 (6 bases). The CDR3 has 16 residues. Germline lookup yields CDR1 SGHRS and CDR2 YFSETQ. The V and J ends lost 0 bases and 0 bases respectively, with 11 bases between them. The CDR3 region is CASSLGTGLSTDTQYF. CDR3 DNA sequence: TGCGCCAGCAGCTTGGGCACAGGGTTAAGCACAGATACGCAGTATTTT.

The chain has TRBV19 and TRBJ2-5, with a weak D call TRBD2 (6 bases). V lost 4 bases and J 2 bases, leaving 11 bases between the germline ends. Germline CDR1 LNHDA, CDR2 SQIVND (reference sequence). This CDR3 has 14 amino acids. This chain's CDR3 is CASSSGIYQETQYF. In nucleotides, the CDR3 is TGTGCCAGTAGTAGCGGGATCTATCAAGAGACCCAGTACTTC.

The chain has TRBV10-3 and TRBJ2-7; D perhaps matches TRBD1 (6 bases). Germline CDR1 is ENHRY and CDR2 is SYGVKD. The CDR3 is 14 amino acids. V lost 4 bases and J 2 bases, leaving 12 bases between the germline ends. Written as DNA, the CDR3 is TGTGCCATCAGTGGGACAGAGATAACCTACGAGCAGTACTTC. Residues: CAISGTEITYEQYF.

The chain links TRBV6-1 to TRBJ2-5, with D perhaps assigned TRBD1 or TRBD2 (6 bases each). The CDR3 covers 16 residues. The germline CDR1 and CDR2 sequences are MNHNS and SASEGT. V shed 1 base and J shed 1 base, with 13 bases lying between them. CDR3 coding DNA: TGTGCCAGCAGTGAAGACGGGGGCTATATCCAAGAGACCCAGTACTTC. Its translation is CASSEDGGYIQETQYF.

This CDR3 is CASSLARLAGGRVYEQYF. The CDR3 bases are TGTGCCAGCAGCTTGGCCCGGCTAGCGGGGGGGCGGGTATACGAGCAGTACTTC. This sequence joins TRBV5-8 and TRBJ2-7; TRBD2 agrees at 12 bases. CDR1 is SGHTS, CDR2 YDEGEE, per germline. CDR3 length: 18 amino acids. Losses at the gene ends were 0 bases for V and 4 bases for J; bases not matched to a gene: 11.

V gene TRBV7-8 combines with J gene TRBJ2-2; 9 positions agree with TRBD1. CDR1 and CDR2 (germline): SGHVS, FQNEAQ. The CDR3 covers 17 residues. J gave up 1 base and V 5 bases, and 8 bases lay outside the gene matches. CDR3 nucleotides: TGTGCCAGCAGCATTATACCGGGACAGGGGAACACCGGGGAGCTGTTTTTT. Amino acid sequence: CASSIIPGQGNTGELFF. Full variable domain (outside the CDR3, taken from reference TRBV7-8 and TRBJ2-2): GAGVSQSPRYKVAKRGQDVALRCDPISGHVSLFWYQQALGQGPEFLTYFQNEAQLDKSGLPSDRFFAERPEGSVSTLKIQRTQQEDSAVYLCASSIIPGQGNTGELFFGEGSRLTVL.